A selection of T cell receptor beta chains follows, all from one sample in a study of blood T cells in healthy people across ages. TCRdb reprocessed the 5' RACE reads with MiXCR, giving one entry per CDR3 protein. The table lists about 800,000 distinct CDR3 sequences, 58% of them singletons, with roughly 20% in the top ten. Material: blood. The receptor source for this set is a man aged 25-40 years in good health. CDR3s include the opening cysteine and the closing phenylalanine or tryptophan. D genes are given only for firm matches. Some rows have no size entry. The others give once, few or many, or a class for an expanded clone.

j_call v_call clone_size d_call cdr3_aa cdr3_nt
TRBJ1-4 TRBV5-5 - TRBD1 CASSHEQTGRDEKLFF TGTGCCAGCAGCCACGAACAGACAGGGAGAGATGAAAAACTGTTTTTT
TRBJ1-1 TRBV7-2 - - CASSTWTDGEAFF TGTGCCAGCAGCACCTGGACAGACGGGGAAGCTTTCTTT
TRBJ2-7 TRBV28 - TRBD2 CASRDVRGDTYEQYF TGTGCCAGCAGGGACGTGCGGGGGGATACCTACGAGCAGTACTTC
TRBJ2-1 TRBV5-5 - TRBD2 CASQHGLADNNEQFF TGTGCCAGCCAGCATGGCCTAGCGGATAACAATGAGCAGTTCTTC
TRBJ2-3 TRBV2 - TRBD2 CASSERGAADTQYF TGTGCCAGCAGTGAGCGGGGGGCGGCAGATACGCAGTATTTT
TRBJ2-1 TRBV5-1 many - CASSLEGRVNNEQFF TGCGCCAGCAGTTTGGAGGGACGGGTGAACAATGAGCAGTTCTTC
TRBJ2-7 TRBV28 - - CASRPGPYYEQYF TGTGCCAGCAGGCCGGGGCCATACTACGAGCAGTACTTC
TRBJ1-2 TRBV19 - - CASSRAGPNYGYTF TGTGCCAGTAGTCGTGCGGGGCCTAACTATGGCTACACCTTC
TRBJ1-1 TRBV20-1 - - CSAPEPWTEAFF TGCAGTGCTCCCGAACCTTGGACTGAAGCTTTCTTT
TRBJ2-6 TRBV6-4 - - CASSYYSGANVLTF TGTGCCAGCAGTTACTACTCTGGGGCCAACGTCCTGACTTTC
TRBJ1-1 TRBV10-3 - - CAIRGDGNIAEAFF TGTGCCATCAGGGGGGACGGGAATATTGCTGAAGCTTTCTTT